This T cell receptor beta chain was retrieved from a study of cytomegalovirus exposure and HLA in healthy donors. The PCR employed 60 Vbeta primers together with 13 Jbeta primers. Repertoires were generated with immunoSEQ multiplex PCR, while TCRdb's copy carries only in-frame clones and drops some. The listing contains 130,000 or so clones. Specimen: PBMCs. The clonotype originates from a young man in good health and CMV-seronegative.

The CDR3, as DNA: TGTGCCAGCAGCCCCGGACTAGCGGGATTCAATGAGCAGTTCTTC. Encoded protein: CASSPGLAGFNEQFF. This chain links TRBV11-2 with TRBJ2-1; TRBD2 aligns across 12 bases. The V gene end was trimmed by 5 bases and the J gene end by 6 bases; junction bases not matched to a gene: 5. The CDR3 loop spans 15 amino acids. Germline V lookup: CDR1 SGHAT, CDR2 FQNNGV.